This TCR beta chain was captured in a study of T cells in Graves' hyperthyroidism and ophthalmopathy. Trimming left V 2 bases short and J 2 bases short, with 15 bases between. CDR3 length: 16 amino acids. TCR beta CDR3 regions were amplified from RNA. Researchers ran a first-round RT-PCR on the TCR CDR3 using the HTBI primer set. TCRdb re-derived calls from the multiplex PCR reads in MiXCR, one entry per CDR3 protein. Here the sample spans about half a million distinct CDR3 sequences, roughly a quarter being singletons. The chain uses TRBV12-3 or TRBV12-4 and TRBJ1-1; D is perhaps TRBD1 (6 bases). The specimen was blood. The receptor comes from a woman in her 30s with Graves' ophthalmopathy. CDR3 bases: TGTGCCAGCAGTTTATATAGGGGGGGGTATAACACTGAAGCTTTCTTT. Translated, it gives CASSLYRGGYNTEAFF.